The rows below give T cell receptor beta chains drawn from one sample of a study of blood T cell repertoires in COVID-19. Measured with immunoSEQ multiplex PCR; TCRdb has only the in-frame clones, and not every one. The data contain about 150,000 clones, about four fifths of them seen just once; the ten biggest clones take up roughly 3.7%. Material for sequencing was peripheral blood. The receptors here all came from a woman aged 80 or older with acute or convalescent COVID-19. Each CDR3 is given with its conserved first and last residue. Fields, in order: D gene, J gene, clone size, V gene, CDR3 DNA, CDR3 protein. The D gene is left open where the match is weak. Clone size, where shown, is once, few, many, or a class for clones that have expanded.

NA | TRBJ2-2 | once | TRBV5-1 | TGCGCCAGCAGCTTGGATATCTCCGGGGAGCTGTTTTTT | CASSLDISGELFF
TRBD1 | TRBJ1-1 | once | TRBV18 | TGTGCCAGCTCACCGGAGACAGGGGGCACTGAAGCTTTCTTT | CASSPETGGTEAFF
TRBD2 | TRBJ2-2 | NA | TRBV6-5 | TGTGCCAGCAGCACGACTAGCCGCACCACCGGGGAGCTGTTTTTT | CASSTTSRTTGELFF
NA | TRBJ2-5 | NA | TRBV7-2 | TGTGCCAGCAGCTTAGCGGGAAGCAGCCGCGGGCAAGAGACCCAGTACTTC | CASSLAGSSRGQETQYF
NA | TRBJ1-5 | NA | TRBV19 | TGTGCCAGTAAGGGGAGGGGAGGGGGTCAGCCCCAGCATTTT | CASKGRGGGQPQHF
TRBD2 | TRBJ2-7 | few | TRBV7-2 | TGTGCCAGCAGCTCCGGCCGGGAGGGAGAGCAGTACTTC | CASSSGREGEQYF
NA | TRBJ1-3 | NA | TRBV12-3/TRBV12-4 | TGTGCCAGCAGTTCAGATGGAAACACCATATATTTT | CASSSDGNTIYF
NA | TRBJ1-2 | NA | TRBV5-5 | TGTGCCAGCAGCTTGGGGCTGATGGGCCTTAACTATGGCTACACCTTC | CASSLGLMGLNYGYTF
NA | TRBJ2-4 | NA | TRBV5-4 | TGTGCCAGCAGCTCCGGAGGGGGGGAAGCCAAAAACATTCAGTACTTC | CASSSGGGEAKNIQYF
NA | TRBJ1-1 | NA | TRBV5-5 | TGTGCCAGCAGCTTAAGGGGCACCCAAACGGTCGAAGCTTTCTTT | CASSLRGTQTVEAFF
NA | TRBJ1-6 | few | TRBV30 | TGTGCCTGGAGTAACAGTCCTAATTCACCCCTCCACTTT | CAWSNSPNSPLHF
TRBD1 | TRBJ1-2 | NA | TRBV4-2 | TGTGCCAGCAGCCAGGAAACGACAGGGGCCCACTATGGCTACACCTTC | CASSQETTGAHYGYTF
NA | TRBJ1-2 | NA | TRBV2 | TGTGCCAGCAGTGAAGCGGGAGGGGCCTATGGCTACACCTTC | CASSEAGGAYGYTF
TRBD1 | TRBJ1-4 | NA | TRBV6-6 | TGTGCCAGCAGTTTACAGGGGGCTAATGAAAAACTGTTTTTT | CASSLQGANEKLFF
TRBD1 | TRBJ1-2 | NA | TRBV7-2 | TGTGCCAGCGGCCCCGGACAGGCCTATGGCTACACCTTC | CASGPGQAYGYTF
TRBD1 | TRBJ2-2 | NA | TRBV6-5 | TGTGCCAGCAGGGGACAGGGGGTCGGGGAGCTGTTTTTT | CASRGQGVGELFF
TRBD2 | TRBJ2-1 | NA | TRBV7-2 | TGTGCCAGCAGCTTAGGTAGCGGGAAGAGCTCCTACAATGAGCAGTTCTTC | CASSLGSGKSSYNEQFF
TRBD1 | TRBJ1-5 | NA | TRBV6-5 | TGTGCCAGCAGTCTCGGGACAGGGGGCAATCAGCCCCAGCATTTT | CASSLGTGGNQPQHF
NA | TRBJ1-1 | NA | TRBV5-1 | TGCGCCAGCAACAACAGGGACACTGAAGCTTTCTTT | CASNNRDTEAFF
NA | TRBJ1-6 | few | TRBV6-4 | TGTGCCAGCAGTTCCAAACCAGGCTCACCCCTCCACTTT | CASSSKPGSPLHF
NA | TRBJ1-6 | many | TRBV6-1 | TGTGCCAGCAGTGAACGGGATTACTTCGGTTCACCCCTCCACTTT | CASSERDYFGSPLHF
NA | TRBJ1-5 | NA | TRBV5-1 | TGCGCCAGCAGCTTGGGGGGGGTACCCAATCAGCCCCAGCATTTT | CASSLGGVPNQPQHF
NA | TRBJ1-4 | NA | TRBV2 | TGTGCCAGCAGTGAGGGACTGGCAACTAATGAAAAACTGTTTTTT | CASSEGLATNEKLFF
TRBD1 | TRBJ1-2 | NA | TRBV6-2/TRBV6-3 | TGTGCCAGCAGCTCCGACAGGGAGGCTAACTATGGCTACACCTTC | CASSSDREANYGYTF